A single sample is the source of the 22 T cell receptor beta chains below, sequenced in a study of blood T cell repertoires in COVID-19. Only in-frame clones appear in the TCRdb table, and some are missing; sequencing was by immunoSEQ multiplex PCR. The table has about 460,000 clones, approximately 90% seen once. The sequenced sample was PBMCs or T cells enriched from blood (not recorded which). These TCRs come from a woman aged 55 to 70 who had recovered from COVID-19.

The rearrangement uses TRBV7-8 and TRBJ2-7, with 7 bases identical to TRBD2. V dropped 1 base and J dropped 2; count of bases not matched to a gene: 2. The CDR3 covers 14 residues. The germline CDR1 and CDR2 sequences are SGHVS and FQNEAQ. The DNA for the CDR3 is TGTGCCAGCAGCTTAGGCGGGAGACCCTACGAGCAGTACTTC. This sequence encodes CASSLGGRPYEQYF.

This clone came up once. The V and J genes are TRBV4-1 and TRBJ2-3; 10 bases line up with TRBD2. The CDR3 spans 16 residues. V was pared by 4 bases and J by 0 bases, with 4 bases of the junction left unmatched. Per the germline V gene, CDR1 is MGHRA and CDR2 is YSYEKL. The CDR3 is CASSPGLAKSTDTQYF. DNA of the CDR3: TGCGCCAGCAGCCCGGGACTAGCGAAGAGCACAGATACGCAGTATTTT.

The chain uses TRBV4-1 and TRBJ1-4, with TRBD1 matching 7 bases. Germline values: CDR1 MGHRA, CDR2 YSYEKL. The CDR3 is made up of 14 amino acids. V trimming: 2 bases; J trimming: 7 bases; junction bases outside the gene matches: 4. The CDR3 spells CASSQPGTAEKLFF. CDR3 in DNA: TGCGCCAGCAGCCAACCTGGGACAGCTGAAAAACTGTTTTTT.

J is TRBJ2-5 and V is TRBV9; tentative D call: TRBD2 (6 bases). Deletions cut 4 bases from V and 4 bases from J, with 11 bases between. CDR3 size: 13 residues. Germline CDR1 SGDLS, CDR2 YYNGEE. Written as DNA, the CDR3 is TGTGCCAGCAGCCTGGGGGGTGGAGAGACCCAGTACTTC. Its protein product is CASSLGGGETQYF.

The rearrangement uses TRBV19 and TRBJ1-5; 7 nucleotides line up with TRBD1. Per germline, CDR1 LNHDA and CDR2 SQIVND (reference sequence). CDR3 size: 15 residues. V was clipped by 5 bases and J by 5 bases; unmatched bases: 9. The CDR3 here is CASSPPGGRYQPQHF. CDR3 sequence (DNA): TGTGCCAGTAGTCCGCCAGGGGGGAGATATCAGCCCCAGCATTTT.

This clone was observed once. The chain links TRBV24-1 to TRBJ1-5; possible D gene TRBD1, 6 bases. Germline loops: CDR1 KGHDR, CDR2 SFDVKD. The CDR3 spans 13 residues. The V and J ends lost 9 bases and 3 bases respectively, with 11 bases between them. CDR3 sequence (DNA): TGTGCCACCTCCCCAGGGGACAATCAGCCCCAGCATTTT. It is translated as CATSPGDNQPQHF.

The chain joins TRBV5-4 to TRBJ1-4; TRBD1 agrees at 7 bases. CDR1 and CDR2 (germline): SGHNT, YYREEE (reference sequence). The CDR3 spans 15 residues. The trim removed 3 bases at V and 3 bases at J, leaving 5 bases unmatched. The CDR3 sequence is CASSSTGAANEKLFF. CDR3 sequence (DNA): TGTGCCAGCAGCTCTACAGGGGCGGCTAATGAAAAACTGTTTTTT.

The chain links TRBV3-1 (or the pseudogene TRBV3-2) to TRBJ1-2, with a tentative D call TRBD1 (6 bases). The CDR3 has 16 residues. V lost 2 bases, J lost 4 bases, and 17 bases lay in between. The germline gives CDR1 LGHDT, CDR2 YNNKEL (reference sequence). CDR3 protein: CASSQRSGAGGYGYTF. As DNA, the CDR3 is TGTGCCAGCAGCCAAAGGTCAGGGGCGGGTGGCTATGGCTACACCTTC.

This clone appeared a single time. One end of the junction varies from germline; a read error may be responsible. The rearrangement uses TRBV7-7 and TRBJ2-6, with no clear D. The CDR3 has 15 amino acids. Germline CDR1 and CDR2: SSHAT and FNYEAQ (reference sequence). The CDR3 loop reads CASSTSPSGANVLTF. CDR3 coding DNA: TGTGCTAGCAGCACGAGCCCCTCTGGGGCCAACGTCCTGACTTTC.

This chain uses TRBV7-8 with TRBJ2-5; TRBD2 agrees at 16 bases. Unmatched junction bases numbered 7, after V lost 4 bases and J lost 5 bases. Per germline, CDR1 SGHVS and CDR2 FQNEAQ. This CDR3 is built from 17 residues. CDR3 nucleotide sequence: TGTGCCAGCAGCTGGGGACTAGCGGGGGGGCTTTGGGAGACCCAGTACTTC. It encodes CASSWGLAGGLWETQYF.

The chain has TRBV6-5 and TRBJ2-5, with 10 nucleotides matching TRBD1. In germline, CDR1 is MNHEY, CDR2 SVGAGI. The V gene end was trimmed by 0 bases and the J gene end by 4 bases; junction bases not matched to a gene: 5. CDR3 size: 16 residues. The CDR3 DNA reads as TGTGCCAGCAGTTACTCGTTGACAGGGGGCGCAGAGACCCAGTACTTC. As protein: CASSYSLTGGAETQYF.

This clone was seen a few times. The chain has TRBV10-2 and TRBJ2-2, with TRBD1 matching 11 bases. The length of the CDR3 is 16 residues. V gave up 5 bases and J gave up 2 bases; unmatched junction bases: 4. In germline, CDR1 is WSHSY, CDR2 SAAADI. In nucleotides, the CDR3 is TGCGCCAGCAGTCTGGGACAGGGGGTAAACACCGGGGAGCTGTTTTTT. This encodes CASSLGQGVNTGELFF.

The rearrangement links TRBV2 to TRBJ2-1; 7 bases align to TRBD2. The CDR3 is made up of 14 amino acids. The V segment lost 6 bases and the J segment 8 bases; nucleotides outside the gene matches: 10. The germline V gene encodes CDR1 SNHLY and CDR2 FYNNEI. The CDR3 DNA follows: TGTGCCAGCAGAGACCCGGGGGGAGATGATGAGCAGTTCTTC. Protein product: CASRDPGGDDEQFF.

Here the CDR3 DNA reads TGTGCCAGCAGTTACTCTACAGACCGCTATGGCTACACCTTC. It translates to CASSYSTDRYGYTF. The chain is built from TRBV6-2 or TRBV6-3 and TRBJ1-2, with no clear D. CDR1 is MNHEY, CDR2 SVGEGT, per germline. V was shortened by 0 bases and J by 4 bases, with 9 bases between the two germline ends. The CDR3 has 14 amino acids.

The CDR3 nucleotides read TGTGCCAGCAGCTTCCTCGGGACTAGCGGGGGGGTTTACAATGAGCAGTTCTTC. Its protein is CASSFLGTSGGVYNEQFF. This rearrangement joins TRBV7-2 to TRBJ2-1; TRBD2 matches at 16 bases. Germline V gene lookup returns CDR1 SGHTA and CDR2 FQGNSA. The CDR3 extends over 18 amino acids. Losses at the gene ends were 3 bases for V and 4 bases for J; bases not matched to a gene: 6.

CDR3: CASSYSGQGFEQYV. CDR3 in DNA: TGTGCCAGCAGTTACTCGGGACAGGGCTTCGAGCAGTACGTC. This rearrangement joins TRBV6-6 to TRBJ2-7, with 9 bases matching TRBD1. With 0 bases clipped from V and 6 bases from J, the junction kept 3 bases outside the gene matches. CDR1 is MNHNY, CDR2 SVGAGI, per germline (reference sequence). The CDR3 extends over 14 amino acids.

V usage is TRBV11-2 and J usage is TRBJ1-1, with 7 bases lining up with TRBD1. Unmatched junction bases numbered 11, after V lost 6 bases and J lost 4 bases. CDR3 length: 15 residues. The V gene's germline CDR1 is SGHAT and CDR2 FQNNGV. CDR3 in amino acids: CASSPRQGGSTEAFF. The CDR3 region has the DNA TGTGCCAGCAGTCCTCGACAGGGAGGATCCACTGAAGCTTTCTTT.

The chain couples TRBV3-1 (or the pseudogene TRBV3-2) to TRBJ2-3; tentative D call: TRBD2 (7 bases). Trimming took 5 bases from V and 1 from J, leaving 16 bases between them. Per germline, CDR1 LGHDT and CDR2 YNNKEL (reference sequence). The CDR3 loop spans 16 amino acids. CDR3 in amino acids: CASSAWGGRGTDTQYF. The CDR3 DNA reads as TGTGCCAGCAGCGCCTGGGGGGGCCGAGGCACAGATACGCAGTATTTT.

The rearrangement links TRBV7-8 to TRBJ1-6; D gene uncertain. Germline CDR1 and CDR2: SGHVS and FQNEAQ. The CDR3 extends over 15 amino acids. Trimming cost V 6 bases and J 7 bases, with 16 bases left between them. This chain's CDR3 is CASSISSIPNSPLHF. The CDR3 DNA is TGTGCCAGCAGTATTAGCAGCATACCAAATTCACCCCTCCACTTT.

CDR3 sequence reads: CASSLGTSGVETQYF. The CDR3 DNA follows: TGCGCCAGCAGCTTGGGGACTAGCGGGGTAGAGACCCAGTACTTC. The chain combines TRBV5-1 with TRBJ2-5; TRBD2 matches 12 bases. The germline CDR1 and CDR2 sequences are SGHRS and YFSETQ. This CDR3 spans 15 amino acids. J was trimmed by 4 bases and V by 0 bases; bases with no gene match: 1.

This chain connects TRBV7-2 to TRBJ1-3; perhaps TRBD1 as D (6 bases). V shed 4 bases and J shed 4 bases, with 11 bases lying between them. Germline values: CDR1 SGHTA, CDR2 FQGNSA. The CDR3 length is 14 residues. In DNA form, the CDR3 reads TGTGCCAGCAGCTCACAGGGCGACGGAAACACCATATATTTT. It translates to CASSSQGDGNTIYF.

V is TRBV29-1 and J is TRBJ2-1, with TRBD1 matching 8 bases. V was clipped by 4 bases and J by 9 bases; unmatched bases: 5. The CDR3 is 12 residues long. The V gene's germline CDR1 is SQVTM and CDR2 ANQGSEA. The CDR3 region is CSVGRDRGEQFF. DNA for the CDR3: TGCAGCGTTGGGCGAGACAGGGGTGAGCAGTTCTTC.